These 27 T cell receptor beta chains originate from one sample sequenced in a study of blood T cells in healthy people across ages. The authors ran a second PCR of about 7 to 12 cycles using a sample-barcoded 5' primer and a J-beta primer mix. TCRdb re-analysed the 5' RACE reads in MiXCR, keeping a single row per CDR3 protein. In the table there are about 650,000 distinct CDR3 sequences, 32% of which are singletons. The sequenced sample was blood. These receptor sequences come from a woman older than 75 in good health.

Many counts were recorded for this clonotype. CDR3 nucleotides: TGTGCCAGCAGTTACGACAGAACTACCTACGAGCAGTACTTC. This codes for CASSYDRTTYEQYF. The chain joins TRBV7-2 to TRBJ2-7; D may be TRBD1 (5 bases). Germline CDR1 is SGHTA and CDR2 is FQGNSA. Between the trimmed V and J ends, which lost 6 bases and 2 bases, there was a span of 14 bases. The CDR3 is 14 amino acids.

This clonotype appeared a few times. This may be a read error, as it is one base from a much larger clone. V is TRBV5-1 and J is TRBJ2-5; D is possibly TRBD2 (7 bases). V dropped 0 bases and J dropped 11 bases, with 17 bases sitting between them. This CDR3 contains 14 residues. CDR1 SGHRS and CDR2 YFSETQ come from the germline V gene. The CDR3 nucleotides are TGCGCCAGCAGCTTGGATACAGGGACTAATGAGCAGTACTTC. Its protein is CASSLDTGTNEQYF. Using reference TRBV5-1 and TRBJ2-5 for the parts outside the CDR3, the full variable domain is KAGVTQTPRYLIKTRGQQVTLSCSPISGHRSVSWYQQTPGQGLQFLFEYFSETQRNKGNFPGRFSGRQFSNSRSEMNVSTLELGDSALYLCASSLDTGTNEQYFGPGTRLLVL.

The V call is TRBV20-1, the J call TRBJ1-1; D remains ambiguous. The CDR3 runs to 14 residues. The germline V gene encodes CDR1 DFQATT and CDR2 SNEGSKA (reference sequence). The V and J ends lost 0 bases and 2 bases respectively, with 10 bases between them. In DNA form, the CDR3 reads TGCAGTGCTAGAGATGGACGGTTAAACACTGAAGCTTTCTTT. This codes for CSARDGRLNTEAFF.

Ten or more counts support this clonotype. The V gene is TRBV27, the J gene TRBJ2-5; a possible D gene is TRBD2 (5 bases). The V end lost 6 bases, the J end lost 4 bases, and 15 bases lay between the germline ends. This CDR3 spans 14 amino acids. The germline V gene encodes CDR1 MNHEY and CDR2 SMNVEV (reference sequence). The CDR3 DNA reads as TGTGCCAGCAGCTCCCTCGCGGCGGGAGAGACCCAGTACTTC. Its translation is CASSSLAAGETQYF.

This clonotype has at least ten counts. The rearrangement links TRBV5-6 to TRBJ2-3, with D possibly called TRBD1 or TRBD2 (6 bases each). This CDR3 comprises 16 residues. Germline V gene lookup returns CDR1 SGHDT and CDR2 YYEEEE. V lost 1 base, J lost 0 bases, and 12 bases lay in between. In DNA, the CDR3 is TGTGCCAGCAGCTTGTATCGGGGGCCTAGCACAGATACGCAGTATTTT. It is translated as CASSLYRGPSTDTQYF.

This chain connects TRBV5-1 to TRBJ2-1; TRBD1 matches at 11 bases. The CDR3 is 15 amino acids. Germline CDR1 is SGHRS and CDR2 is YFSETQ. Trimming at V came to 4 bases and at J to 4 bases, leaving 4 bases not matched to a gene. The CDR3: CASSIGTGGYNEQFF. CDR3 in DNA: TGCGCCAGCAGCATCGGGACAGGGGGGTACAATGAGCAGTTCTTC.

On this clonotype itself: A much bigger clone sits one base away, suggesting this may be a read error. CDR3 loop: CSAQLQRGRNEQYF. In DNA form, the CDR3 reads TGCAGTGCCCAACTGCAGCGGGGGAGGAATGAGCAGTACTTC. This chain connects TRBV20-1 to TRBJ2-7; 8 bases are shared with TRBD2. J lost 7 bases, V lost 6 bases, and 14 bases had no gene match. The CDR3 totals 14 residues. The germline gives CDR1 DFQATT, CDR2 SNEGSKA (reference sequence).

The chain carries TRBV30 and TRBJ1-5; the D gene is possibly TRBD1 (5 bases). Germline-derived CDR1 and CDR2 are GTSNPN and SVGIG (reference sequence). Deletions cut 0 bases from V and 7 bases from J, with 10 bases between. CDR3 size: 13 residues. The DNA of the CDR3 is TGTGCCTGGAGTGTACCGAGGGGACAGCCCCAGCATTTT. As protein: CAWSVPRGQPQHF.

This chain connects TRBV4-2 to TRBJ1-5; 9 bases agree with TRBD1. CDR1 and CDR2 from the germline V gene are LGHNA and YNFKEQ. The junction had 8 bases not matched to a gene; V was cut back by 5 bases and J by 3 bases. The CDR3 extends over 16 amino acids. CDR3 DNA sequence: TGTGCCAGCAGCACCCGGACAGGGGCCCCCAATCAGCCCCAGCATTTT. Translated: CASSTRTGAPNQPQHF.

In the case of this clonotype: This may be a read error: a much more frequent sequence differs by one nucleotide. This CDR3 fails to terminate in the conserved phenylalanine or tryptophan, so it likely reflects a read error. V usage is TRBV12-3 or TRBV12-4 and J usage is TRBJ2-3; weak D call: TRBD2 (6 bases). This CDR3 has 15 amino acids. Trimming left V 5 bases short and J 6 bases short, with 18 bases between. The CDR3 coding sequence is TGTGCCAGCAGTCCATCCCGAGGTCGGGGGGATACGCAGTATGTT. Encoded protein: CASSPSRGRGDTQYV.

This clonotype appeared many times. The CDR3 region is CSAATGVETQYF. The CDR3 DNA follows: TGCAGCGCCGCGACAGGGGTAGAGACCCAGTACTTC. The chain employs TRBV29-1 and TRBJ2-5, with 8 positions matching TRBD1. Germline V gene lookup returns CDR1 SQVTM and CDR2 ANQGSEA. CDR3 length: 12 residues. The J segment lost 4 bases and the V segment lost 7 bases, leaving 5 bases of the junction unmatched.

The rearrangement links TRBV29-1 to TRBJ1-1; maybe TRBD1 (5 bases). Looked up from germline, CDR1 is SQVTM and CDR2 is ANQGSEA. The V gene lost 4 bases and the J gene lost 1 base, with 16 bases spanning the gap. The CDR3 spans 15 residues. DNA of the CDR3: TGCAGCGTTGTAGTATGGGACCTCGAGAACACTGAAGCTTTCTTT. It yields the protein CSVVVWDLENTEAFF. Together with reference TRBV29-1 and TRBJ1-1, the CDR3 gives the full variable domain: SAVISQKPSRDICQRGTSLTIQCQVDSQVTMMFWYRQQPGQSLTLIATANQGSEATYESGFVIDKFPISRPNLTFSTLTVSNMSPEDSSIYLCSVVVWDLENTEAFFGQGTRLTVV.

Of note for this clonotype: A single base separates this from a much larger clone, so it may be a read error. The rearrangement links TRBV20-1 to TRBJ2-4; D possibly uses TRBD1 or TRBD2 (6 bases each). Germline-derived CDR1 and CDR2 are DFQATT and SNEGSKA (reference sequence). The CDR3 length is 12 residues. The CDR3 DNA is TGCAGTGCTACACAGGGACGGGAGACCCAGGACTTC. Amino acid sequence: CSATQGRETQDF.

On this clonotype itself: A much larger clonotype is one base distant, so this may be a read error. The CDR3 coding sequence is TGCGCCAGCGGCTTGGGGGGACAGGGAGGCGAGCAGTACTTC. Translated, it gives CASGLGGQGGEQYF. The chain couples TRBV5-1 to TRBJ2-4; 9 bases line up with TRBD1. Near its end, the DNA agrees better with TRBJ2-7, so the J call may be wrong. CDR1 is SGHRS, CDR2 YFSETQ, per germline. This CDR3 contains 14 residues.

This clonotype was found a few times. V is TRBV19 and J is TRBJ1-6; 8 nucleotides match TRBD1. CDR1 is LNHDA, CDR2 SQIVND, per germline (reference sequence). This CDR3 has 15 residues. V shed 3 bases, J shed 8 bases, and the junction held 6 bases outside the gene matches. CDR3 nucleotide sequence: TGTGCCAGTAGTATCGGACAGGGAAGCGATTCACCCCTCCACTTT. It translates to CASSIGQGSDSPLHF.

This clonotype was observed a handful of times. The chain couples TRBV18 to TRBJ1-6, with a weak D call TRBD1 (6 bases). Germline V CDR1 and CDR2: KGHSH, LQKENI. With 0 bases removed from V and 13 bases from J, the gap between germline ends came to 22 bases. The CDR3 spans 17 residues. The CDR3 protein is CASSPPGRRGLLTPLHF. In nucleotides, the CDR3 is TGTGCCAGCTCACCACCGGGACGGAGGGGGTTGTTGACGCCCCTCCACTTT.

This clonotype was counted ten times or more. The chain uses TRBV4-3 and TRBJ2-3, with TRBD2 matching 9 bases. V lost 0 bases to trimming and J lost 5 bases; unmatched junction nucleotides: 18. The CDR3 sequence is 20 residues long. Germline loops: CDR1 LGHNA, CDR2 YSLEER. This CDR3 is CASSQDYPRGGAVYRDTQYF. The DNA for the CDR3 is TGCGCCAGCAGCCAAGATTACCCCCGCGGGGGGGCCGTGTACAGAGATACGCAGTATTTT.

This sequence joins TRBV30 and TRBJ1-5, with unresolved D. Trimming left V 5 bases short and J 6 bases short, with 14 bases between. Germline V gives CDR1 GTSNPN, CDR2 SVGIG (reference sequence). The CDR3 runs to 13 residues. The CDR3 protein is CAWRGGNSQPQHF. CDR3 sequence (DNA): TGTGCCTGGCGGGGAGGGAATTCTCAGCCCCAGCATTTT.

In this sample, this clonotype turned up many times. This chain uses TRBV20-1 with TRBJ2-7; D remains ambiguous. This CDR3 has 13 residues. CDR1 DFQATT and CDR2 SNEGSKA come from the germline V gene (reference sequence). Trimming cost V 6 bases and J 3 bases, with 15 bases left between them. The CDR3 is CSATGPSDYEQYF. The CDR3 bases are TGCAGTGCAACCGGACCCTCGGACTACGAGCAGTACTTC.

This chain connects TRBV2 to TRBJ2-4; D is tentatively TRBD1 or TRBD2 (5 bases each). The CDR3 length is 12 residues. Germline loops: CDR1 SNHLY, CDR2 FYNNEI. Trimming removed 5 bases at V and 13 bases at J, with 15 bases between. CDR3 DNA sequence: TGTGCCAGCAGTTCGGGGTCTTGGGGGCAGTACTTC. This translates into CASSSGSWGQYF.

This clonotype was counted ten times or more. The J gene is TRBJ2-1, the V gene TRBV12-3 or TRBV12-4, with TRBD1 matching 7 bases. The CDR3 runs 17 residues. Germline trimming cut 6 bases from V and 1 base from J; bases unmatched to any gene: 12. This CDR3 reads CASSSPQGVRSYNEQFF. Here the CDR3 DNA reads TGTGCCAGCAGCTCACCTCAGGGGGTTCGTTCCTACAATGAGCAGTTCTTC.

The CDR3 sequence: CASSKVRDRGGYTF. For the CDR3, the DNA is TGTGCCAGCAGCAAAGTCCGGGACAGGGGTGGCTACACCTTC. The chain employs TRBV21-1 and TRBJ1-2; no check of the table's D call, TRBD1, against the DNA was made. TRBV21-1 is designated a pseudogene. There are 14 residues in the CDR3.

This clonotype was seen just once. Given a much more abundant clone one base away, this may be a read error. V and J are TRBV7-8 and TRBJ2-5; weak D call: TRBD1 (5 bases). CDR3 size: 15 residues. The germline V gene has CDR1 SGHVS and CDR2 FQNEAQ. CDR3 loop: CAGSPTGFSPETQYF. The DNA of the CDR3 is TGTGCCGGCAGCCCAACAGGCTTTTCTCCAGAGACCCAGTACTTC.

The chain carries TRBV21-1 and TRBJ2-1; TRBD2, as called in the table, went unchecked against the DNA. TRBV21-1 is described as a pseudogene. The CDR3 has 18 amino acids. CDR3 nucleotide sequence: TGTGCCAGCAGCGGGACTAGCGGGAGGGCCAAATCCTACAATGAGCAGTTCTTC. It translates to CASSGTSGRAKSYNEQFF.

This clonotype has ten or more counts. The chain is built from TRBV12-3 or TRBV12-4 and TRBJ2-1; 8 bases map to TRBD2. V dropped 2 bases and J dropped 2; count of bases not matched to a gene: 2. The CDR3 is made up of 15 amino acids. The CDR3, as DNA: TGTGCCAGCAGTTTACGGGGGGGGCCCTACAATGAGCAGTTCTTC. It translates to CASSLRGGPYNEQFF.

Concerning this clonotype itself: A read error may be the cause here, since a much bigger clone is one base away. This chain links TRBV15 with TRBJ1-4; D gene uncertain. This CDR3 has 17 amino acids. Germline values: CDR1 LNHNV, CDR2 YYDKDF (reference sequence). This chain's CDR3 is CATSGSRHVATNEKRFF. The CDR3 region has the DNA TGTGCCACCAGCGGATCCCGACATGTTGCAACTAATGAAAAACGGTTTTTT.

This clonotype was detected many times. The chain recombines TRBV6-6 with TRBJ1-6; a weak D match, TRBD1 (6 bases). V lost 7 bases, J lost 6 bases, and 22 bases lay in between. The CDR3 is made up of 17 amino acids. Germline CDR1 MNHNY, CDR2 SVGAGI (reference sequence). For the CDR3, the DNA is TGTGCCAGCATTTTTTTGGCACAGGGCCGAGTTAATTCACCCCTCCACTTT. Protein sequence: CASIFLAQGRVNSPLHF.